This T cell receptor beta chain was captured in a study of T cells after yellow fever vaccination. General study findings and limits: There was a small share of clonotypes that showed up in both the CD4 and CD8 compartments.

One entry per CDR3 protein, called by TCRdb with MiXCR from the 5' RACE reads. The sample includes roughly 74,000 distinct CDR3 sequences, approximately 7% of them seen just once. Germline CDR1 is SGHTA and CDR2 is FQGNSA. V was clipped by 3 bases and J by 7 bases; unmatched bases: 9. CDR3 size: 14 residues. With regard to this clonotype: Its target is unknown.

This specimen consisted of CD8+ T cells sorted from PBMCs, obtained 5 to 6 days after the first yellow fever vaccination. The origin of this receptor is a man aged 18 to 30 who received the YFV17D yellow fever vaccine. The chain is built from TRBV7-2 and TRBJ2-7, with 7 bases lining up with TRBD2. The DNA for the CDR3 is TGTGCCAGCAGCTTGGCGGGGGTCATTCTGGAGCAGTACTTC. It translates to CASSLAGVILEQYF.